These 28 T cell receptor beta chains were all obtained from the same sample, sequenced in a study of memory CD4+ T cells and cytomegalovirus serostatus. This table comes from immunoSEQ multiplex PCR, and its TCRdb copy is limited to in-frame clones, with some not included. The sample records about 61,000 clones, less than 85% being singletons. The sort gate was single viable CD3+CD4+CD8-CD45RO+ cells for memory CD4+ T cells. The sample consisted of memory CD4+ T cells from blood. These receptors were obtained from an adult in good health and CMV-seronegative. Some clones in this sample may be carry-over from other donors' samples.

The chain has TRBV5-6 and TRBJ2-5, with D hard to call. The CDR3 sequence is 16 residues long. CDR1 and CDR2 from the germline V gene are SGHDT and YYEEEE. The V and J ends lost 1 base and 1 base respectively, with 14 bases between them. Here the CDR3 reads CASSLPKGQPQETQYF. DNA for the CDR3: TGTGCCAGCAGCTTGCCGAAGGGCCAACCCCAAGAGACCCAGTACTTC.

The chain recombines TRBV10-1 with TRBJ2-5; 7 bases fit TRBD2. The CDR3 runs 15 residues. The germline CDR1 and CDR2 sequences are WNHNN and SYGVQD (reference sequence). Unmatched junction bases numbered 7, after V lost 3 bases and J lost 3 bases. The CDR3 here is CASSDREGTKETQYF. The CDR3 region has the DNA TGCGCCAGCAGTGATAGGGAGGGAACGAAAGAGACCCAGTACTTC.

CDR3 sequence (DNA): TGTGCCAGCAGCATGGGGACCGGGGAGCTGTTTTTT. This codes for CASSMGTGELFF. The chain combines TRBV11-2 with TRBJ2-2; no clear D gene. CDR1 is SGHAT, CDR2 FQNNGV, per germline. V was shortened by 5 bases and J by 5 bases, with 6 bases between the two germline ends. CDR3 length: 12 residues. Using reference TRBV11-2 and TRBJ2-2 for the parts outside the CDR3, the full variable domain is EAGVAQSPRYKIIEKRQSVAFWCNPISGHATLYWYQQILGQGPKLLIQFQNNGVVDDSQLPKDRFSAERLKGVDSTLKIQPAKLEDSAVYLCASSMGTGELFFGEGSRLTVL.

This clone was seen just once. The chain employs TRBV4-1 and TRBJ1-3; TRBD1 might be the D (6 bases). This CDR3 contains 14 residues. Germline V gene data show CDR1 as MGHRA and CDR2 as YSYEKL. Trimming cost V 8 bases and J 2 bases, with 13 bases left between them. DNA of the CDR3: TGCGCCAGCGGTACAGGGAGGGCTGGAAACACCATATATTTT. Its translation is CASGTGRAGNTIYF.

The chain is built from TRBV7-9 and TRBJ1-6; D is ambiguous. The CDR3 has 14 residues. Germline V CDR1 and CDR2: SEHNR, FQNEAQ (reference sequence). The V end lost 5 bases, the J end lost 6 bases, and 11 bases lay between the germline ends. Here the CDR3 reads CASSDGRINSPLHF. CDR3 nucleotides: TGTGCCAGCAGCGACGGACGGATTAATTCACCCCTCCACTTT.

V usage is TRBV7-2 and J usage is TRBJ2-3; TRBD2 matches 11 bases. The CDR3 has 15 amino acids. Per germline, CDR1 SGHTA and CDR2 FQGNSA. J lost 3 bases, V lost 3 bases, and 2 bases had no gene match. CDR3 residues: CASSLTSGKTDTQYF. The DNA of the CDR3 is TGTGCCAGCAGCTTGACTAGCGGGAAAACAGATACGCAGTATTTT.

The CDR3 DNA is TGTGCCAGCATGGAGGGGACTGACCTTGAAAAACTGTTTTTT. As protein: CASMEGTDLEKLFF. The rearrangement uses TRBV6-1 and TRBJ1-4; weak D call: TRBD1 (5 bases). The CDR3 is made up of 14 amino acids. Germline V gives CDR1 MNHNS, CDR2 SASEGT. The V end was cut by 7 bases, the J end by 7 bases, with 16 bases between.

J is TRBJ2-2 and V is TRBV7-2; 14 bases agree with TRBD2. Per the germline V gene, CDR1 is SGHTA and CDR2 is FQGNSA. CDR3 length equals 17 residues. Trimming cost V 5 bases and J 5 bases; bases outside gene matches: 7. The CDR3 nucleotides are TGTGCCAGCAGCCCCGGACTAGCGGGGGGAAAAACCGGGGAGCTGTTTTTT. Its protein product is CASSPGLAGGKTGELFF.

The chain's CDR3 is CASSLGSGRNEKLFF. The DNA for the CDR3 is TGCGCCAGCAGCTTGGGGTCGGGACGTAATGAAAAACTGTTTTTT. V gene TRBV5-1 combines with J gene TRBJ1-4; tentatively, D is TRBD1 (5 bases). V was shortened by 0 bases and J by 4 bases, with 10 bases between the two germline ends. The V gene's germline CDR1 is SGHRS and CDR2 YFSETQ. The CDR3 contains 15 residues. Complete variable domain (other parts from reference TRBV5-1 and TRBJ1-4): KAGVTQTPRYLIKTRGQQVTLSCSPISGHRSVSWYQQTPGQGLQFLFEYFSETQRNKGNFPGRFSGRQFSNSRSEMNVSTLELGDSALYLCASSLGSGRNEKLFFGSGTQLSVL.

The chain couples TRBV15 to TRBJ1-2; 9 nucleotides align to TRBD1. From germline, CDR1 is LNHNV and CDR2 YYDKDF (reference sequence). V gave up 6 bases and J gave up 3 bases; unmatched junction bases: 17. The CDR3 length is 18 residues. The CDR3 spells CATRGYRAAGQGDYGYTF. The CDR3 bases are TGTGCCACCAGGGGATACCGAGCCGCGGGACAGGGAGACTATGGCTACACCTTC.

This clone was seen a single time. The V gene is TRBV5-1, the J gene TRBJ2-3; no clear D. Germline CDR1 is SGHRS and CDR2 is YFSETQ. V lost 4 bases and J 7 bases, leaving 16 bases between the germline ends. This CDR3 spans 14 amino acids. CDR3 nucleotide sequence: TGCGCCAGCAGCCTCAATATCCGGGTCAATACGCAGTATTTT. Translating it yields CASSLNIRVNTQYF. The variable domain in full, with the rest retrieved from reference TRBV5-1 and TRBJ2-3, is KAGVTQTPRYLIKTRGQQVTLSCSPISGHRSVSWYQQTPGQGLQFLFEYFSETQRNKGNFPGRFSGRQFSNSRSEMNVSTLELGDSALYLCASSLNIRVNTQYFGPGTRLTVL.

This clone was seen a handful of times. This rearrangement joins TRBV5-1 to TRBJ2-1; a possible D gene is TRBD2 (5 bases). The CDR3 runs 16 residues. The germline CDR1 and CDR2 sequences are SGHRS and YFSETQ. V dropped 4 bases and J dropped 1 base, with 15 bases sitting between them. The CDR3, as DNA: TGCGCCAGCAGCACGGACTCCGTGTGGTCCTACAATGAGCAGTTCTTC. Its protein product is CASSTDSVWSYNEQFF.

The rearrangement uses TRBV5-1 and TRBJ1-1, with 9 bases aligning to TRBD1. Trimming cost V 0 bases and J 6 bases; bases outside gene matches: 3. Germline V lookup: CDR1 SGHRS, CDR2 YFSETQ. The CDR3 spans 14 residues. CDR3 amino acids: CASSLAQGASEAFF. Here the CDR3 DNA reads TGCGCCAGCAGCTTGGCACAGGGGGCTTCTGAAGCTTTCTTT.

The CDR3 reads CASSSLDSGRRNEQYF. The CDR3, as DNA: TGTGCCAGCAGCTCCCTGGACAGCGGCCGACGGAACGAGCAGTACTTC. The V call is TRBV7-8, the J call TRBJ2-7; perhaps TRBD1 as D (6 bases). This CDR3 comprises 16 residues. Germline V gene lookup returns CDR1 SGHVS and CDR2 FQNEAQ. Trimming removed 4 bases at V and 5 bases at J, with 21 bases between.

This clone occurred a few times. The gene calls are TRBV5-6 and TRBJ2-7; 9 positions match TRBD1. The V and J ends lost 4 bases and 3 bases, in that order; junction bases with no gene match: 5. The germline V gene has CDR1 SGHDT and CDR2 YYEEEE. This CDR3 contains 14 residues. CDR3 protein: CASSRQGGHYEQYF. CDR3 DNA: TGTGCCAGCAGCAGACAGGGGGGCCACTACGAGCAGTACTTC.

In this sample, this clone turned up once. The genes are TRBV28 and TRBJ2-7; D perhaps matches TRBD1 (6 bases). Germline V CDR1 and CDR2: MDHEN, SYDVKM. Deletions cut 6 bases from V and 2 bases from J, with 20 bases between. The CDR3 consists of 16 residues. CDR3 loop: CASSHPKRDKTYEQYF. Here the CDR3 DNA reads TGTGCCAGCAGCCATCCAAAACGGGACAAGACCTACGAGCAGTACTTC.

J is TRBJ2-3 and V is TRBV7-9, with a weak D call TRBD2 (5 bases). This CDR3 comprises 16 residues. Germline lookup yields CDR1 SEHNR and CDR2 FQNEAQ (reference sequence). V was cut by 3 bases and J by 4 bases, with 17 bases left in between. The CDR3 DNA is TGTGCCAGCAGCTTCACTAGTTTTCCCTCACCAGATACGCAGTATTTT. Translation gives CASSFTSFPSPDTQYF.

This chain connects TRBV7-3 to TRBJ2-5; TRBD2 matches at 7 bases. The CDR3 is 12 amino acids. Germline assignment: CDR1 SGHTA and CDR2 FQGTGA. Trimming removed 3 bases from V and 11 bases from J; junction bases left unmatched: 6. CDR3 in DNA: TGTGCCAGCAGCTTGGGTACTAGCGCTCAGTACTTC. This codes for CASSLGTSAQYF.

Here the CDR3 DNA reads TGTGCCAGCAGCTTAGATCGGAACTACTACGAGCAGTACTTC. It translates to CASSLDRNYYEQYF. V usage is TRBV11-2 and J usage is TRBJ2-7, with no clear D. The CDR3 is 14 residues long. CDR1 is SGHAT and CDR2 is FQNNGV in the germline V gene. V lost 0 bases and J 3 bases, leaving 9 bases between the germline ends.

This clone was recorded a few times. The chain carries TRBV4-2 and TRBJ2-1; unclear D gene. This CDR3 contains 11 residues. Germline V gene data show CDR1 as LGHNA and CDR2 as YNFKEQ. V dropped 6 bases and J dropped 4 bases, with 4 bases sitting between them. For the CDR3, the DNA is TGTGCCAGCAGGATTTACAATGAGCAGTTCTTC. Protein sequence: CASRIYNEQFF.

J is TRBJ2-5 and V is TRBV15; D is uncertain. The CDR3 contains 13 residues. V lost 0 bases to trimming and J lost 2 bases, with 4 bases between them. Germline V CDR1 and CDR2: LNHNV, YYDKDF (reference sequence). CDR3 sequence: CATSREGQETQYF. The CDR3 nucleotides are TGTGCCACCAGCAGAGAAGGGCAAGAGACCCAGTACTTC.

This rearrangement joins TRBV7-2 to TRBJ2-7; D remains unclear. CDR1 and CDR2 (germline): SGHTA, FQGNSA. Deletions cut 2 bases from V and 6 bases from J, with 8 bases between. The CDR3 runs to 12 residues. CDR3 DNA: TGTGCCAGCAGCTTAAATGGGCGCGAGCAGTACTTC. Residues: CASSLNGREQYF.

The chain uses TRBV11-2 and TRBJ2-5, with a weak D call TRBD2 (6 bases). This CDR3 spans 14 amino acids. Germline V gives CDR1 SGHAT, CDR2 FQNNGV. The V gene lost 1 base and the J gene lost 2 bases, with 8 bases spanning the gap. CDR3 bases: TGTGCCAGCAGCTTAGTCGGGGGACAAGAGACCCAGTACTTC. It codes for CASSLVGGQETQYF. The whole variable domain, filled in from reference TRBV11-2 and TRBJ2-5, reads EAGVAQSPRYKIIEKRQSVAFWCNPISGHATLYWYQQILGQGPKLLIQFQNNGVVDDSQLPKDRFSAERLKGVDSTLKIQPAKLEDSAVYLCASSLVGGQETQYFGPGTRLLVL.

The V and J genes are TRBV7-9 and TRBJ1-1; 8 bases are shared with TRBD1. CDR1 and CDR2 (germline): SEHNR, FQNEAQ (reference sequence). The V and J ends lost 5 bases and 6 bases, in that order; junction bases with no gene match: 11. The CDR3 length is 15 residues. The CDR3 loop is CASSTYGTGGPEAFF. Written as DNA, the CDR3 is TGTGCCAGCAGCACCTATGGGACAGGAGGGCCTGAAGCTTTCTTT.

This clone has a handful of counts. This chain joins TRBV28 and TRBJ2-5; D is possibly TRBD1 (6 bases). The V gene's germline CDR1 is MDHEN and CDR2 SYDVKM. Trimming cost V 3 bases and J 4 bases, with 15 bases left between them. CDR3 length equals 15 residues. CDR3 nucleotide sequence: TGTGCCAGCAGTTTTGCAGGGGCGGAGAGAGAGACCCAGTACTTC. Amino acid sequence: CASSFAGAERETQYF.

The gene calls are TRBV28 and TRBJ2-7; no definite D call. The V gene lost 2 bases and the J gene lost 3 bases, with 8 bases spanning the gap. Germline V gene sequence: CDR1 MDHEN, CDR2 SYDVKM. This CDR3 comprises 13 residues. CDR3 sequence reads: CASSLARSYEQYF. The DNA of the CDR3 is TGTGCCAGCAGTTTAGCTCGGAGCTACGAGCAGTACTTC.

The DNA for the CDR3 is TGTGCCAGCAGCTCGAGCTCCTATAATTCACCCCTCCACTTT. The encoded protein is CASSSSSYNSPLHF. V and J are TRBV6-6 and TRBJ1-6; D call uncertain. Germline V gene lookup returns CDR1 MNHNY and CDR2 SVGAGI (reference sequence). The ends were cut back, 6 bases at V and 0 bases at J, with 6 bases in the middle. This CDR3 is 14 amino acids long.

The chain has TRBV21-1 and TRBJ2-7; the tabulated D call, TRBD2, remains unverified against the DNA. TRBV21-1 is an annotated pseudogene. This CDR3 has 10 amino acids. The CDR3, as DNA: TGTGCCAGCGTATCCTACGAGCAGTACTTC. Protein product: CASVSYEQYF.